These 3 T cell receptor beta chains were sequenced from one sample in a study of blood T cell repertoires in COVID-19. Measured with immunoSEQ multiplex PCR; TCRdb has only the in-frame clones, and not every one. The sample shows 80,000 to 100,000 clones, 65% to 85% of them seen only once. The sequencing input was peripheral blood. Source of these receptors: a man aged 60-69 years with acute or convalescent COVID-19.

This chain connects TRBV19 to TRBJ2-2; 9 bases align to TRBD1. This CDR3 comprises 16 residues. The junction had 8 bases not matched to a gene; V was cut back by 5 bases and J by 4 bases. Germline V gene lookup returns CDR1 LNHDA and CDR2 SQIVND (reference sequence). The CDR3 is CASSGGDREFTGELFF. For the CDR3, the DNA is TGTGCCAGTAGTGGAGGGGACAGGGAGTTCACCGGGGAGCTGTTTTTT.

V usage is TRBV29-1 and J usage is TRBJ1-5, with 8 bases lining up with TRBD1. The CDR3 has 13 amino acids. Trimming cost V 7 bases and J 2 bases; bases outside gene matches: 4. Per germline, CDR1 SQVTM and CDR2 ANQGSEA. The CDR3 sequence is CSAQGAGNQPQHF. In DNA, the CDR3 is TGCAGCGCGCAGGGGGCCGGCAATCAGCCCCAGCATTTT.

The sample holds a few counts of this clone. The chain carries TRBV20-1 and TRBJ2-1; D might be TRBD1 (6 bases). Germline lookup yields CDR1 DFQATT and CDR2 SNEGSKA (reference sequence). Trimming stripped 3 bases from V and 7 bases from J, with 19 bases between. This CDR3 spans 15 amino acids. The CDR3 DNA sequence: TGCAGTGCTAGTAAAGGACAGCTCGAGGGTAATGAGCAGTTCTTC. It codes for CSASKGQLEGNEQFF.